This T cell receptor (beta chain) stems from a study of read filtering for tumor transcriptome and immune sequencing (dated by TCRdb to between 2020 and 2021). Notes on the research overall: Of the patients in the cohort, 16 to 20 were male and 11 to 15 were female, and their mean age was about 68 years, with a range of roughly 47 to 80. By revised international staging, roughly eight patients were R-ISS I, around 15 were R-ISS II and 7 were R-ISS III. Whole-transcriptome libraries were prepared with the TruSeq RNA Access Library Prep Kit after DNase treatment. TCR-region mapped reads per sample ranged from about 3.5 to 10.27 million with IR-seq versus only about 75 to 1273 with RNA-seq. Using the same bone marrow samples, the study ran both targeted immune repertoire sequencing and bulk whole-transcriptome sequencing and then compared the TCR repertoires from each method. One of the main goals was to work out a read-filtering strategy for immune repertoire data, in particular whether clonotypes backed by only a single read should be removed. On the study overall, not on this receptor specifically: Single-read clonotypes made up 80% to 90% of clonotypes but only around 4% of total reads in IR-seq, compared with 65% to 75% of clonotypes and roughly 45% of reads in RNA-seq. Rather than purified T cells, the sorted CD138-negative fraction was a mixed bone marrow immune population. Compared with RNA-seq, IR-seq captured clonotypes at much greater depth and more reliably, and a smaller IR-seq throughput was enough to identify most of the shared clonotypes. When single-read clonotypes were removed, the proportions of shared clonotypes in IR-seq and RNA-seq correlated more strongly.

Starting from 400 ng RNA, TCR libraries were constructed with the Immunoverse kit using molecular barcoded adaptors that cover the alpha/delta and beta/gamma chains. TCR library preparation was performed with the same RNA that was used for transcriptome sequencing. TCR libraries were sequenced on an Illumina HiSeq 4000 with 2 x 150 cycles. In the authors' own workflow: With MiXCR, TCR reads were aligned to human V, D, J and C references and assembled into CDR3 clonotypes, with quality filtering and error correction included. The tcR package in R was used for analysis of clonotype counts and gene usage diversity. For inspection of raw mapping reads, RNA-seq reads were mapped by STAR aligner version 2.5.3a onto GRCh37 of the human genome. To test the effect of sequencing depth on detected clonotypes, IR-seq fastq files were randomly downsampled using Seqtk 1.3. Through fastp at Q25 and MiXCR, TCRdb rebuilt clones from the public reads, retaining in-frame beta chains. Identical CDR3 proteins give one entry, which carries the most common genes and DNA. These V and J calls are TCRdb output, not the study's own analysis. The table for this sample lists about 47,000 distinct CDR3 sequences; approximately 12% of them were counted only once. Clones ranked in the top ten supply more than 12% of the sample.

Every patient had bone marrow sampled at the time of active disease. Isolation of bone marrow mononuclear cells was performed by Ficoll-Hypaque density gradient centrifugation. Myeloma plasma cells were removed and CD138-negative cells were collected by negative selection after labeling with CD138 magnetic microbeads on a MACS separator. Flow cytometry on an Attune NxT with CD138 antibodies was used to check the purity of the isolated cells. Total RNA was extracted with TRIzol reagent and quantified with a NanoDrop spectrophotometer. For each patient, the CD138-negative bone marrow sample underwent paired RNA-seq and IR-seq. Trimming takes 2 bases from V and 5 bases from J, and the germline ends sit 10 bases apart. From the cysteine up to the phenylalanine, the CDR3 has a length of 14 residues. Only the CDR3 region is kept as DNA, spanning 42 bases read in frame from base 1. Sequences MNHEY (CDR1) and SMNVEV (CDR2) are obtained from the germline V gene (reference sequence).

This clonotype was detected ten times or more. What this receptor recognizes is not known. No quality values exist for individual bases; no much larger clone is one base distant. This chain joins TRBV27 to TRBJ1-5; no D gene can be assigned with confidence. Sequencing was performed on a population of CD138-negative cells sorted from bone marrow. Taken with the paper, the label for cell subset or site translates to: bone marrow mononuclear cells depleted of CD138+ plasma/myeloma cells by negative magnetic selection. The TCR sequence derives from a donor aged 40 or over with multiple myeloma. This receptor has the CDR3 CASSLAGNHQPQHF. The sequence in DNA is TGTGCCAGCAGTTTAGCGGGGAACCATCAGCCCCAGCATTTT.